A single sample is the source of the 3 T cell receptor beta chains below, sequenced in a study of blood T cell repertoires in COVID-19. Sequenced by immunoSEQ multiplex PCR; TCRdb stores in-frame clones only, minus some. Of about 79,000 clones detected, roughly 91% appear once; the ten largest clones hold more than 11%. The sample was peripheral blood. The origin of the receptors is a man between 65 and 85 years old with active or convalescent COVID-19.

This chain joins TRBV11-2 and TRBJ2-7; 11 bases are a match to TRBD1. The J segment lost 0 bases and the V segment lost 8 bases, leaving 3 bases of the junction unmatched. This CDR3 has 14 amino acids. CDR1 is SGHAT, CDR2 FQNNGV, per germline. The CDR3 DNA reads TGTGCCAGCCGAGGGACAGGGGGCTCCTACGAGCAGTACTTC. This codes for CASRGTGGSYEQYF.

The chain links TRBV19 to TRBJ1-4; weak D call: TRBD1 (6 bases). In germline, CDR1 is LNHDA, CDR2 SQIVND (reference sequence). The V gene lost 5 bases and the J gene lost 6 bases, with 19 bases spanning the gap. The CDR3 has 16 residues. CDR3: CASSGRGRGSDEKLFF. CDR3 nucleotides: TGTGCCAGTAGTGGAAGGGGGAGAGGGTCGGATGAAAAACTGTTTTTT.

The chain recombines TRBV28 with TRBJ1-2, with 7 nucleotides matching TRBD1. Germline trimming cut 6 bases from V and 2 bases from J; bases unmatched to any gene: 6. This CDR3 is 14 amino acids long. The germline V gene has CDR1 MDHEN and CDR2 SYDVKM. The CDR3 nucleotides are TGTGCCAGCAGGTACAGGGGTGGAAACTATGGCTACACCTTC. Amino acid sequence: CASRYRGGNYGYTF.